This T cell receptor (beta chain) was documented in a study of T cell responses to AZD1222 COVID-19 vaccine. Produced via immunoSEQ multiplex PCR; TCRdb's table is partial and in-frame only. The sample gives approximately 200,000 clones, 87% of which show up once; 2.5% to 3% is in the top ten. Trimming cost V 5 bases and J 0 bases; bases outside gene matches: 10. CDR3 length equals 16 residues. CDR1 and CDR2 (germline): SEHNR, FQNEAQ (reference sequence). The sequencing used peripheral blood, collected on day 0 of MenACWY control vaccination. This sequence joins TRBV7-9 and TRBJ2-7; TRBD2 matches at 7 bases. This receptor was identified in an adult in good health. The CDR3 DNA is TGTGCCAGCAGCCAAGTTACGGGAGGCCCCTCCTACGAGCAGTACTTC. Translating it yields CASSQVTGGPSYEQYF.